The 12 T cell receptor beta chains reported below all come from one sample, sequenced in a study of blood T cell repertoires in COVID-19. The repertoire was sequenced with immunoSEQ multiplex PCR; TCRdb's copy has only in-frame clones and lacks some. The sample consists of roughly 16,000 clones, around 86% of them appearing once. The sequencing sample was made of peripheral blood. The receptor set was obtained from a human donor with active COVID-19. The donor label of this sample is uncertain.

The chain links TRBV7-2 to TRBJ2-7; unclear D gene. Trimming removed 2 bases from V and 3 bases from J, with 11 bases in between. The CDR3 is 14 amino acids. Germline V gives CDR1 SGHTA, CDR2 FQGNSA. CDR3 amino acids: CASSLLGTDYEQYF. The DNA for the CDR3 is TGTGCCAGCAGCTTATTGGGCACCGACTACGAGCAGTACTTC.

This chain connects TRBV19 to TRBJ1-2; D gene unclear. Germline V gene lookup returns CDR1 LNHDA and CDR2 SQIVND (reference sequence). The V gene lost 1 base and the J gene lost 3 bases, with 9 bases spanning the gap. This CDR3 contains 14 residues. CDR3 sequence (DNA): TGTGCCAGTAGTATAGCGGCCGGGGACTATGGCTACACCTTC. It codes for CASSIAAGDYGYTF. The full variable domain, in which reference TRBV19 and TRBJ1-2 provide the parts outside the CDR3, is DGGITQSPKYLFRKEGQNVTLSCEQNLNHDAMYWYRQDPGQGLRLIYYSQIVNDFQKGDIAEGYSVSREKKESFPLTVTSAQKNPTAFYLCASSIAAGDYGYTFGSGTRLTVV.

This rearrangement joins TRBV2 to TRBJ1-5; TRBD1 matches at 7 bases. CDR1 and CDR2 (germline): SNHLY, FYNNEI. This CDR3 has 15 residues. The junction had 9 bases not matched to a gene; V was cut back by 4 bases and J by 6 bases. The CDR3 coding sequence is TGTGCCAGCAGTGGACAGGGTAGCGGGGCTCAGCCCCAGCATTTT. Translation gives CASSGQGSGAQPQHF.

The DNA of the CDR3 is TGTGCCAGCAGCGCCAATCTGGGGGCCCGGGGAGAAAACACCATATATTTT. This translates into CASSANLGARGENTIYF. This sequence joins TRBV7-2 and TRBJ1-3, with D tentatively TRBD1 (6 bases). Trimming pared 5 bases from V and 6 bases from J, leaving 23 bases between. In germline, CDR1 is SGHTA, CDR2 FQGNSA. The CDR3 has 17 amino acids. Based on the CDR3 plus reference TRBV7-2 and TRBJ1-3, the full variable domain is GAGVSQSPSNKVTEKGKDVELRCDPISGHTALYWYRQSLGQGLEFLIYFQGNSAPDKSGLPSDRFSAERTGGSVSTLTIQRTQQEDSAVYLCASSANLGARGENTIYFGEGSWLTVV.

This rearrangement joins TRBV6-5 to TRBJ1-1; D unclear. Per the germline V gene, CDR1 is MNHEY and CDR2 is SVGAGI. The CDR3 sequence is 14 residues long. The V and J ends lost 5 bases and 1 base respectively, with 11 bases between them. The CDR3 is CASSIVRGNTEAFF. The CDR3 DNA reads TGTGCCAGCAGTATTGTACGGGGGAACACTGAAGCTTTCTTT.

The chain joins TRBV7-8 to TRBJ1-5; 7 nucleotides align to TRBD1. From germline, CDR1 is SGHVS and CDR2 FQNEAQ. The CDR3 extends over 15 amino acids. Losses at the gene ends were 5 bases for V and 3 bases for J; bases not matched to a gene: 7. The CDR3 DNA reads as TGTGCCAGCAGCATATCAGGGGGAATCAATCAGCCCCAGCATTTT. Protein product: CASSISGGINQPQHF. The full variable domain, completed using reference TRBV7-8 and TRBJ1-5, is GAGVSQSPRYKVAKRGQDVALRCDPISGHVSLFWYQQALGQGPEFLTYFQNEAQLDKSGLPSDRFFAERPEGSVSTLKIQRTQQEDSAVYLCASSISGGINQPQHFGDGTRLSIL.

J is TRBJ1-1 and V is TRBV23-1; the D is unclear. TRBV23-1 is an ORF, and what it does is uncertain. The ends were cut back, 9 bases at V and 3 bases at J, with 23 bases in the middle. This CDR3 spans 16 amino acids. The CDR3 DNA sequence: TGCGCCAGGCGGCCCCCCGGAGGACCTAGGTACACTGAAGCTTTCTTT. Translation: CARRPPGGPRYTEAFF.

The rearrangement joins TRBV19 to TRBJ2-1, with 10 bases fitting TRBD2. The CDR3 loop spans 15 amino acids. Trimming took 5 bases from V and 2 from J; bases not matched to a gene: 3. Germline-derived CDR1 and CDR2 are LNHDA and SQIVND (reference sequence). CDR3 sequence reads: CASSRSGGPYNEQFF. The CDR3 nucleotides are TGTGCCAGTAGTCGTAGCGGGGGGCCCTACAATGAGCAGTTCTTC.

The genes are TRBV4-3 and TRBJ1-2; 7 bases line up with TRBD1. This CDR3 region has 15 residues. CDR1 and CDR2 from the germline V gene are LGHNA and YSLEER. J gave up 5 bases and V 1 base, and 7 bases lay outside the gene matches. The CDR3 region has the DNA TGCGCCAGCAGCCAAGCTGGGACAGCCATTTATGGCTACACCTTC. Translated: CASSQAGTAIYGYTF.

The genes are TRBV19 and TRBJ2-5; TRBD2 agrees at 9 bases. Germline CDR1 and CDR2: LNHDA and SQIVND (reference sequence). The CDR3 consists of 19 residues. V lost 0 bases to trimming and J lost 0 bases; unmatched junction nucleotides: 11. The chain's CDR3 is CASSIDRRLLAGDQETQYF. CDR3 coding DNA: TGTGCCAGTAGTATAGATCGTCGGTTACTAGCGGGCGACCAAGAGACCCAGTACTTC. The variable domain in full, completed from reference TRBV19 and TRBJ2-5, reads DGGITQSPKYLFRKEGQNVTLSCEQNLNHDAMYWYRQDPGQGLRLIYYSQIVNDFQKGDIAEGYSVSREKKESFPLTVTSAQKNPTAFYLCASSIDRRLLAGDQETQYFGPGTRLLVL.

V is TRBV13 and J is TRBJ1-6, with 11 nucleotides matching TRBD1. CDR1 PRHDT and CDR2 FYEKMQ come from the germline V gene (reference sequence). Trimming removed 5 bases from V and 8 bases from J; junction bases left unmatched: 8. The CDR3 consists of 16 residues. Here the CDR3 reads CASSTQDRGLDSPLHF. The CDR3 DNA sequence: TGTGCCAGCAGCACTCAGGACAGGGGGCTTGATTCACCCCTCCACTTT. Full variable domain (rest looked up from reference TRBV13 and TRBJ1-6): AAGVIQSPRHLIKEKRETATLKCYPIPRHDTVYWYQQGPGQDPQFLISFYEKMQSDKGSIPDRFSAQQFSDYHSELNMSSLELGDSALYFCASSTQDRGLDSPLHFGNGTRLTVT.

The chain combines TRBV7-2 with TRBJ2-1, with a possible D match to TRBD1 (6 bases). V was clipped by 3 bases and J by 0 bases, with 9 bases between them. The CDR3 runs 15 residues. CDR1 SGHTA and CDR2 FQGNSA come from the germline V gene. The DNA of the CDR3 is TGTGCCAGCAGCTTTACAGGGAACTCCTACAATGAGCAGTTCTTC. Its protein is CASSFTGNSYNEQFF. The whole variable domain, remainder taken from reference TRBV7-2 and TRBJ2-1, is GAGVSQSPSNKVTEKGKDVELRCDPISGHTALYWYRQSLGQGLEFLIYFQGNSAPDKSGLPSDRFSAERTGGSVSTLTIQRTQQEDSAVYLCASSFTGNSYNEQFFGPGTRLTVL.